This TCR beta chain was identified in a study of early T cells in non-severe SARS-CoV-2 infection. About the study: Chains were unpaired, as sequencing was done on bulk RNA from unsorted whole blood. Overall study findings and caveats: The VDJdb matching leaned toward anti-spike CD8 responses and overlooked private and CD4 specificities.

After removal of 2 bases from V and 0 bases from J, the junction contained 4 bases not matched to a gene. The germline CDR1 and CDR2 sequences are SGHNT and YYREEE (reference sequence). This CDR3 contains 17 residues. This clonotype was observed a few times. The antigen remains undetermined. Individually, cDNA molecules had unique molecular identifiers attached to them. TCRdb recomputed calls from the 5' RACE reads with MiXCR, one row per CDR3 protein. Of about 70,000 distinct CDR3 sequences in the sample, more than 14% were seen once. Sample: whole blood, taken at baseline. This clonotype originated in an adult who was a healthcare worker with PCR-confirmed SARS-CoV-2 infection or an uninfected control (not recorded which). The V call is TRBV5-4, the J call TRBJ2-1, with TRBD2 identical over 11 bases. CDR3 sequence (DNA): TGTGCCAGCAGCTTCCTAGGACTAGCGGGCTCCTACAATGAGCAGTTCTTC. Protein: CASSFLGLAGSYNEQFF.